Listed below are T cell receptor beta chains from one sample, sequenced in a study of blood T cell repertoires in COVID-19. Assay: immunoSEQ multiplex PCR; the TCRdb copy retains only in-frame clones and omits some. The profile covers fewer than 130,000 clones, with over 65% appearing a single time and around 4% taken by the ten largest. Material for sequencing was peripheral blood. These receptors all stem from a woman of 80 years or more with acute or convalescent COVID-19. Both conserved end residues are part of each CDR3. The order of the fields is J gene, clone size, V gene, D gene, CDR3 protein, CDR3 DNA. D genes are given only for firm matches. The size field is filled for only some rows; it gives once, few, many or a size class.

TRBJ1-2,.,TRBV5-1,.,CASSLGGTDPYGYTF,TGCGCCAGCAGCTTGGGAGGCACGGATCCCTATGGCTACACCTTC
TRBJ1-2,.,TRBV7-9,TRBD1,CASSPGQIYGYTF,TGTGCCAGCAGCCCGGGACAGATCTATGGCTACACCTTC
TRBJ2-7,.,TRBV4-2,TRBD1,CASSQGMGQGGYEQYF,TGTGCCAGCAGCCAGGGTATGGGACAGGGGGGATACGAGCAGTACTTC
TRBJ2-1,few,TRBV4-3,TRBD2,CASSQDRSGSVHEQFF,TGCGCCAGCAGCCAAGATCGTAGCGGGAGCGTTCATGAGCAGTTCTTC
TRBJ1-1,.,TRBV28,TRBD1,CASSSTGARGGSEAFF,TGTGCCAGCAGTTCGACAGGGGCGCGGGGTGGCTCTGAAGCTTTCTTT
TRBJ1-1,.,TRBV10-3,.,CAANHGDTEAFF,TGTGCCGCAAACCACGGGGACACTGAAGCTTTCTTT
TRBJ1-1,.,TRBV5-5,TRBD1,CASSLGTGLWEAFF,TGTGCCAGCAGCTTGGGGACAGGGTTATGGGAAGCTTTCTTT
TRBJ1-5,.,TRBV5-6,.,CASSLYSHNQPQHF,TGTGCCAGCAGCTTGTACAGCCACAATCAGCCCCAGCATTTT
TRBJ1-1,.,TRBV3-1/TRBV3-2,.,CASGEPTEAFF,TGTGCCAGCGGAGAGCCCACTGAAGCTTTCTTT
TRBJ2-7,.,TRBV12-3/TRBV12-4,.,CASSKGGEQYF,TGTGCCAGCAGCAAAGGGGGCGAGCAGTACTTC
TRBJ1-6,.,TRBV30,TRBD1,CAWSATGLDSPLHF,TGTGCCTGGAGTGCGACAGGGTTGGATTCACCCCTCCACTTT
TRBJ2-1,.,TRBV5-1,TRBD2,CASSPGTSGRDEQFF,TGCGCCAGCAGCCCAGGGACTAGCGGGAGGGACGAGCAGTTCTTC
TRBJ2-3,.,TRBV6-2/TRBV6-3,.,CASSYDFTRRGTADTQYF,TGTGCCAGCAGTTACGACTTCACGCGGAGGGGTACGGCAGATACGCAGTATTTT
TRBJ2-5,few,TRBV2,TRBD2,CASSEGLAGSGFTQYF,TGTGCCAGCAGTGAGGGACTAGCGGGGTCGGGTTTTACCCAGTACTTC
TRBJ2-1,.,TRBV10-3,TRBD2,CAISLAGGAGNEQFF,TGTGCCATCAGTCTAGCGGGGGGAGCGGGCAATGAGCAGTTCTTC
TRBJ2-2,.,TRBV18,TRBD2,CASCPLAAGELFF,TGTGCCAGCTGCCCGCTAGCGGCCGGGGAGCTGTTTTTT
TRBJ1-5,.,TRBV6-5,.,CASSLGQGEPQHF,TGTGCCAGCAGTCTAGGGCAGGGTGAGCCCCAGCATTTT
TRBJ1-2,.,TRBV6-2/TRBV6-3,TRBD1,CASSWTLTGGYGYTF,TGTGCCAGCAGTTGGACCCTGACAGGGGGCTATGGCTACACCTTC
TRBJ1-2,once,TRBV27,TRBD1,CASSSPYRGHYGYTF,TGTGCCAGCAGTTCACCTTACAGGGGGCACTATGGCTACACCTTC
TRBJ2-7,.,TRBV28,TRBD2,CASRLSGSLRYEQYF,TGTGCCAGCAGGTTGAGCGGGAGCCTCAGGTACGAGCAGTACTTC
TRBJ1-2,.,TRBV10-1,.,CASSESGHNYGYTF,TGCGCCAGCAGTGAGTCGGGCCATAACTATGGCTACACCTTC
TRBJ2-7,.,TRBV6-2/TRBV6-3,.,CASSYSIPKHPSDEQYF,TGTGCCAGCAGTTACTCGATCCCCAAGCATCCCTCTGACGAGCAGTACTTC
TRBJ2-1,.,TRBV11-2,TRBD1,CASSHLGQGYNEQFF,TGTGCCAGCAGCCACTTGGGACAGGGGTACAATGAGCAGTTCTTC
TRBJ1-1,.,TRBV19,TRBD1,CASSPRRHRGITEAFF,TGTGCCAGTAGTCCCAGGAGGCACAGGGGGATCACTGAAGCTTTCTTT
TRBJ1-2,.,TRBV11-2,.,CASSSQQGDRNYGYTF,TGTGCCAGCAGCTCACAACAGGGAGATCGGAACTATGGCTACACCTTC
TRBJ1-5,.,TRBV6-1,.,CASSDFSPVRYQPQHF,TGTGCCAGCAGTGACTTCTCTCCCGTTCGGTATCAGCCCCAGCATTTT
TRBJ1-2,.,TRBV19,TRBD1,CASSIPGQGRLYGYTF,TGTGCCAGTAGTATCCCCGGACAGGGGAGACTATATGGCTACACCTTC
TRBJ1-5,.,TRBV4-2,.,CASAQAEGSNQPQHF,TGTGCCAGCGCCCAGGCCGAGGGAAGCAATCAGCCCCAGCATTTT
TRBJ2-5,once,TRBV4-1,.,CASSQGSSVIETQYF,TGCGCCAGCAGCCAAGGGAGTAGCGTCATAGAGACCCAGTACTTC
TRBJ1-3,.,TRBV7-2,TRBD1,CASSLTGTGSSGNTIYF,TGTGCCAGCAGCTTAACCGGGACAGGGAGCTCTGGAAACACCATATATTTT
TRBJ1-2,.,TRBV30,TRBD1,CAWSFHEPGQGAYTF,TGTGCCTGGAGTTTTCACGAACCGGGACAGGGGGCCTACACCTTC
TRBJ2-7,.,TRBV5-4,.,CASSLLLGGGMNSEQYF,TGTGCCAGCAGCTTGCTACTGGGCGGCGGGATGAATTCCGAGCAGTACTTC
TRBJ2-3,.,TRBV6-5,.,CASTVMADTQYF,TGTGCCAGCACAGTGATGGCAGATACGCAGTATTTT
TRBJ2-1,.,TRBV11-3,TRBD2,CASSSVAGSVGNEQFF,TGTGCCAGCAGCTCAGTAGCGGGATCGGTGGGGAATGAGCAGTTCTTC
TRBJ2-1,few,TRBV7-2,TRBD2,CASSPLSGSIYNEQFF,TGTGCCAGCAGCCCCCTAAGCGGGAGTATCTACAATGAGCAGTTCTTC
TRBJ1-5,.,TRBV3-1/TRBV3-2,.,CASSQDYRAEGQPQHF,TGTGCCAGCAGCCAAGATTACAGGGCCGAGGGACAGCCCCAGCATTTT
TRBJ2-7,.,TRBV7-2,TRBD2,CASSLERGSGEQYF,TGTGCCAGCAGCTTAGAGCGGGGGTCTGGCGAGCAGTACTTC
TRBJ1-3,.,TRBV5-4,TRBD1,CASSPGQAVSGNTIYF,TGTGCCAGCAGCCCGGGACAGGCCGTCTCTGGAAACACCATATATTTT
TRBJ1-2,once,TRBV29-1,.,CSVRGGSQVGGGGYTF,TGCAGCGTGAGGGGGGGTTCTCAGGTGGGAGGCGGTGGCTACACCTTC
TRBJ1-1,few,TRBV6-5,.,CASIYSGREEAFF,TGTGCCAGCATTTATTCCGGCAGGGAAGAAGCTTTCTTT
TRBJ2-7,once,TRBV4-1,.,CASSPPSSYEQYF,TGCGCCAGCAGCCCACCGAGCTCCTACGAGCAGTACTTC
TRBJ2-3,.,TRBV27,TRBD2,CASSLGTGPRRGDTQYF,TGTGCCAGCAGTTTGGGGACGGGCCCCAGGCGGGGGGATACGCAGTATTTT
TRBJ1-1,.,TRBV27,.,CASSLGGKAFF,TGTGCCAGCAGTTTAGGCGGTAAAGCTTTCTTT
TRBJ2-7,.,TRBV5-4,.,CASSLSGQTYEQYF,TGTGCCAGCAGCTTGTCAGGACAGACCTACGAGCAGTACTTC
TRBJ1-1,.,TRBV2,.,CASSLKDTTPEAFF,TGTGCCAGCAGTCTGAAGGACACGACCCCTGAAGCTTTCTTT
TRBJ2-5,.,TRBV5-1,.,CASSLSQETQYF,TGCGCCAGCAGCTTGTCACAAGAGACCCAGTACTTC
TRBJ1-1,few,TRBV6-5,.,CASSVTANTEAFF,TGTGCCAGCTCGGTGACAGCTAACACTGAAGCTTTCTTT